The 29 T cell receptor beta chains listed next were all sequenced from one sample in a study of cytomegalovirus exposure and HLA in healthy donors. The PCR contained 60 Vbeta and 13 Jbeta primers. Here immunoSEQ multiplex PCR was the method, and the copy in TCRdb shows in-frame clones only, minus some. The sample carries 200,000 to 300,000 clones, roughly 86% recorded once. The sequenced sample was PBMCs. The receptors originated from a woman aged 40 to 50 in good health and CMV-seropositive.

The J gene is TRBJ2-2, the V gene TRBV28; TRBD2 agrees at 8 bases. The V segment lost 6 bases and the J segment 5 bases; nucleotides outside the gene matches: 8. Germline loops: CDR1 MDHEN, CDR2 SYDVKM. The CDR3 runs 15 residues. The CDR3 sequence is CASSFRAGVTGELFF. CDR3 coding DNA: TGTGCCAGCAGCTTCAGAGCGGGAGTAACCGGGGAGCTGTTTTTT.

The rearrangement links TRBV7-9 to TRBJ2-5; 7 positions agree with TRBD2. Per germline, CDR1 SEHNR and CDR2 FQNEAQ (reference sequence). With 4 bases clipped from V and 1 base from J, the junction kept 3 bases outside the gene matches. The CDR3 has 14 residues. The CDR3 DNA sequence: TGTGCCAGCAGCTACGGGACTACCCAAGAGACCCAGTACTTC. The encoded protein is CASSYGTTQETQYF.

The chain recombines TRBV5-1 with TRBJ2-5; 8 bases align to TRBD2. Near its end, the DNA agrees better with TRBJ2-7, so the J call may be wrong. The CDR3 consists of 17 residues. From germline, CDR1 is SGHRS and CDR2 YFSETQ. CDR3 residues: CASSHPNSGTKSYEQYF. The CDR3 DNA is TGCGCCAGCAGCCACCCTAATAGCGGGACAAAGTCCTACGAGCAGTACTTC.

This clone was seen just once. The chain joins TRBV25-1 to TRBJ2-3; 8 bases agree with TRBD2. The CDR3 is 15 residues long. The trim removed 6 bases at V and 0 bases at J, leaving 5 bases unmatched. The V gene's germline CDR1 is MGHDK and CDR2 SYGVNS. CDR3 loop: CASRVAGTSTDTQYF. The CDR3 DNA is TGTGCCAGCAGGGTAGCGGGGACTAGCACAGATACGCAGTATTTT. The full variable domain, completed using reference TRBV25-1 and TRBJ2-3, is EADIYQTPRYLVIGTGKKITLECSQTMGHDKMYWYQQDPGMELHLIHYSYGVNSTEKGDLSSESTVSRIRTEHFPLTLESARPSHTSQYLCASRVAGTSTDTQYFGPGTRLTVL.

The chain uses TRBV27 and TRBJ1-1, with a tentative D call TRBD1 (5 bases). CDR1 is MNHEY and CDR2 is SMNVEV in the germline V gene (reference sequence). The CDR3 runs 15 residues. V was trimmed by 7 bases and J by 4 bases, leaving 19 bases between them. In DNA form, the CDR3 reads TGTGCCAGCACCCCGGGGGGGGGTCTGAGCACTGAAGCTTTCTTT. Translated: CASTPGGGLSTEAFF.

This clone was found once. Additional DNA sequences in this sample encode the identical CDR3. This rearrangement joins TRBV19 to TRBJ2-7; TRBD1 agrees at 8 bases. V shed 3 bases and J 3 bases; nucleotides not matched to a gene: 4. Germline CDR1 and CDR2: LNHDA and SQIVND (reference sequence). The CDR3 totals 14 residues. In DNA form, the CDR3 reads TGTGCCAGTAGTATCGACAGGGGTAGCTACGAGCAGTACTTC. Amino acid sequence: CASSIDRGSYEQYF.

In DNA form, the CDR3 reads TGTGCCTGGACCTCACCCGGGACTTTAACCTACGAGCAGTACTTC. Translating gives CAWTSPGTLTYEQYF. The chain has TRBV30 and TRBJ2-7, with D perhaps TRBD2 (6 bases). Germline CDR1 reads GTSNPN; CDR2 reads SVGIG (reference sequence). The V end lost 4 bases, the J end lost 2 bases, and 18 bases lay between the germline ends. This CDR3 spans 15 amino acids.

The table lists this clone with a few counts. CDR3 residues: CAWTSGSDIQYF. As DNA, the CDR3 is TGTGCCTGGACTAGCGGGAGTGACATTCAGTACTTC. The gene calls are TRBV30 and TRBJ2-4; 10 nucleotides line up with TRBD2. Losses at the gene ends were 4 bases for V and 8 bases for J; bases not matched to a gene: 2. Germline lookup yields CDR1 GTSNPN and CDR2 SVGIG (reference sequence). The CDR3 is 12 residues long.

The rearrangement joins TRBV19 to TRBJ1-3, with D possibly being TRBD1 (5 bases). Trimming took off 5 bases at V and 1 base at J, with 15 bases between the two ends. CDR1 and CDR2 from the germline V gene are LNHDA and SQIVND (reference sequence). This CDR3 is built from 16 residues. CDR3 nucleotides: TGTGCCAGTAGTTGGACGGACATAGCATCTGGAAACACCATATATTTT. Translated: CASSWTDIASGNTIYF.

CDR3: CATGDSTDTQYF. In DNA, the CDR3 is TGTGCCACGGGGGACAGCACAGATACGCAGTATTTT. This rearrangement joins TRBV10-3 to TRBJ2-3; D perhaps matches TRBD2 (6 bases). Germline V CDR1 and CDR2: ENHRY, SYGVKD. Trimming took 10 bases from V and 0 from J, leaving 8 bases between them. This CDR3 is 12 amino acids long.

The J gene is TRBJ2-2, the V gene TRBV6-8, with 11 bases fitting TRBD2. CDR1 MNHGY and CDR2 SAAAGT come from the germline V gene. The trim removed 0 bases at V and 0 bases at J, leaving 0 bases unmatched. This CDR3 region has 17 residues. The chain's CDR3 is CASSYSGLAANTGELFF. The CDR3 nucleotides read TGTGCCAGCAGTTACTCGGGACTAGCGGCGAACACCGGGGAGCTGTTTTTT.

This clone was seen only a few times. The rearrangement uses TRBV9 and TRBJ2-5; D is unclear. This CDR3 has 14 residues. The germline V and J ends were trimmed by 2 bases and 5 bases, with 13 bases remaining between them. Germline CDR1 reads SGDLS; CDR2 reads YYNGEE. The CDR3 nucleotides are TGTGCCAGCAGCGTCCTAGTGGATGGGGAGACCCAGTACTTC. Translated, it gives CASSVLVDGETQYF.

The chain carries TRBV4-3 and TRBJ2-7; the match to TRBD2 covers 11 bases. The V and J ends lost 3 bases and 3 bases, in that order; junction bases with no gene match: 7. This CDR3 is built from 16 residues. From germline, CDR1 is LGHNA and CDR2 YSLEER. The CDR3 loop reads CASSHDIAGGHYEQYF. The CDR3 DNA reads TGCGCCAGCAGCCACGATATAGCGGGAGGGCACTACGAGCAGTACTTC.

The rearrangement joins TRBV18 to TRBJ1-1; D perhaps matches TRBD1 (6 bases). The V and J ends lost 5 bases and 1 base respectively, with 11 bases between them. Germline CDR1 KGHSH, CDR2 LQKENI. This CDR3 has 14 residues. CDR3 nucleotides: TGTGCCAGCTCATGGACAGTCAAGAACACTGAAGCTTTCTTT. It specifies CASSWTVKNTEAFF.

The chain carries TRBV11-3 and TRBJ2-3; 7 positions agree with TRBD2. The V gene's germline CDR1 is SGHNT and CDR2 YENEEA. J was trimmed by 1 base and V by 5 bases; bases with no gene match: 9. The CDR3 spans 16 residues. CDR3 residues: CASSPRSGIGTDTQYF. The CDR3 bases are TGTGCCAGCAGCCCACGGAGCGGGATTGGCACAGATACGCAGTATTTT.

CDR3 sequence (DNA): TGCGCCACCCAACAGGCGTCTGGGGCCAACGTCCTGACTTTC. It specifies CATQQASGANVLTF. The chain has TRBV5-1 and TRBJ2-6, with D perhaps TRBD1 (5 bases). Germline loops: CDR1 SGHRS, CDR2 YFSETQ. This CDR3 is built from 14 residues. V gave up 9 bases and J gave up 1 base, with 11 bases separating them.

V gene TRBV28 combines with J gene TRBJ2-7; maybe TRBD2 (6 bases). The CDR3 is made up of 13 amino acids. Trimming pared 8 bases from V and 7 bases from J, leaving 18 bases between. CDR1 and CDR2 (germline): MDHEN, SYDVKM. DNA for the CDR3: TGTGCCAGCTGTAGCGGCCTGAAGGGAGAGCAGTACTTC. This codes for CASCSGLKGEQYF.

This chain joins TRBV28 and TRBJ2-4; possibly TRBD2 for D (6 bases). Germline CDR1 reads MDHEN; CDR2 reads SYDVKM. Trimming pared 4 bases from V and 12 bases from J, leaving 19 bases between. The CDR3 totals 14 residues. CDR3: CASSSRGLVHSQYF. In DNA form, the CDR3 reads TGTGCCAGCAGTTCGAGGGGACTGGTGCACAGTCAGTACTTC.

The chain uses TRBV25-1 and TRBJ1-1; a weak D match, TRBD1 (6 bases). V was shortened by 2 bases and J by 3 bases, with 10 bases between the two germline ends. The CDR3 is 14 amino acids. Germline CDR1 and CDR2: MGHDK and SYGVNS. The CDR3 reads CASSETTGYTEAFF. CDR3 sequence (DNA): TGTGCCAGCAGTGAAACCACAGGGTACACTGAAGCTTTCTTT. The variable domain in full, with the rest retrieved from reference TRBV25-1 and TRBJ1-1, is EADIYQTPRYLVIGTGKKITLECSQTMGHDKMYWYQQDPGMELHLIHYSYGVNSTEKGDLSSESTVSRIRTEHFPLTLESARPSHTSQYLCASSETTGYTEAFFGQGTRLTVV.

The chain carries TRBV10-2 and TRBJ2-1; 8 nucleotides agree with TRBD1. Germline lookup yields CDR1 WSHSY and CDR2 SAAADI. The CDR3 consists of 13 residues. V shed 2 bases, J shed 15 bases, and the junction held 9 bases outside the gene matches. CDR3 protein: CASSEQGQARPFF. As DNA, the CDR3 is TGCGCCAGCAGTGAGCAGGGACAGGCTCGTCCGTTCTTC.

The chain combines TRBV29-1 with TRBJ2-1; TRBD2 might be the D (6 bases). V shed 7 bases and J shed 4 bases, with 20 bases lying between them. The CDR3 runs to 15 residues. The germline CDR1 and CDR2 sequences are SQVTM and ANQGSEA. CDR3 in amino acids: CSGIPTGVWYNEQFF. The CDR3, as DNA: TGCAGCGGGATCCCGACGGGAGTCTGGTACAATGAGCAGTTCTTC.

The V gene is TRBV7-9, the J gene TRBJ2-3; D gene uncertain. V lost 4 bases, J lost 8 bases, and 10 bases lay in between. Per germline, CDR1 SEHNR and CDR2 FQNEAQ (reference sequence). CDR3 length: 12 amino acids. CDR3 protein: CASSSERGTQYF. The CDR3 nucleotides are TGTGCCAGCAGCTCCGAGAGAGGTACGCAGTATTTT. The entire variable domain, with the rest obtained from reference TRBV7-9 and TRBJ2-3, is as follows: DTGVSQNPRHKITKRGQNVTFRCDPISEHNRLYWYRQTLGQGPEFLTYFQNEAQLEKSRLLSDRFSAERPKGSFSTLEIQRTEQGDSAMYLCASSSERGTQYFGPGTRLTVL.

The genes are TRBV4-3 and TRBJ2-7, with TRBD2 identical over 8 bases. V shed 5 bases, J shed 5 bases, and the junction held 11 bases outside the gene matches. Germline CDR1 LGHNA, CDR2 YSLEER. The CDR3 covers 15 residues. The CDR3 DNA is TGCGCCAGCAGCGACTCCGGGACTAGTGCCGACGAGCAGTACTTC. It is translated as CASSDSGTSADEQYF.

This rearrangement joins TRBV29-1 to TRBJ1-4; D is ambiguous. The CDR3 contains 13 residues. With 5 bases removed from V and 2 bases from J, the gap between germline ends came to 9 bases. Germline loops: CDR1 SQVTM, CDR2 ANQGSEA. The CDR3 protein is CSVLEQTNEKLFF. CDR3 in DNA: TGCAGCGTTTTGGAACAGACTAATGAAAAACTGTTTTTT.

This clone showed up just once. This chain connects TRBV9 to TRBJ2-3; D uncertain. CDR3 length equals 14 residues. The V gene lost 4 bases and the J gene lost 2 bases, with 11 bases spanning the gap. The germline V gene encodes CDR1 SGDLS and CDR2 YYNGEE. The CDR3 protein is CASSSSVITDTQYF. In DNA, the CDR3 is TGTGCCAGCAGCTCAAGCGTGATCACAGATACGCAGTATTTT.

The chain recombines TRBV7-3 with TRBJ2-2; 12 nucleotides align to TRBD2. The CDR3 has 17 residues. Unmatched junction bases numbered 7, after V lost 3 bases and J lost 5 bases. Germline CDR1 SGHTA, CDR2 FQGTGA. The CDR3 DNA reads TGTGCCAGCAGCTTCCTAGCGGGAGGGCCCGGAACCGGGGAGCTGTTTTTT. It specifies CASSFLAGGPGTGELFF.

V usage is TRBV18 and J usage is TRBJ2-1; 16 bases are shared with TRBD2. CDR3 length: 16 residues. V lost 0 bases and J lost 9; bases outside the gene matches: 2. Germline CDR1 and CDR2: KGHSH and LQKENI. CDR3 DNA sequence: TGTGCCAGCTCACCACCGGGACTAGCGGGAGGGGGTGAGCAGTTCTTC. This gives the protein CASSPPGLAGGGEQFF.

This clone appeared once. V usage is TRBV7-9 and J usage is TRBJ2-3; TRBD1 matches at 8 bases. V dropped 5 bases and J dropped 4; count of bases not matched to a gene: 11. CDR3 size: 16 residues. Per the germline V gene, CDR1 is SEHNR and CDR2 is FQNEAQ (reference sequence). CDR3 amino acids: CASSPSGGRTPDTQYF. The CDR3 coding sequence is TGTGCCAGCAGCCCTTCAGGGGGCAGGACCCCAGATACGCAGTATTTT.

The rearrangement joins TRBV4-3 to TRBJ1-2, with TRBD1 identical over 11 bases. V trimming: 1 base; J trimming: 3 bases; junction bases outside the gene matches: 4. The CDR3 totals 16 residues. The germline V gene has CDR1 LGHNA and CDR2 YSLEER. For the CDR3, the DNA is TGCGCCAGCAGCCAAGTTGGGACAGGGGGGGACTATGGCTACACCTTC. Its protein is CASSQVGTGGDYGYTF.